This T cell receptor beta chain was recorded in a study of blood T cell repertoires in COVID-19. As for the study in general: Acute and convalescent COVID-19 specimens originated in the United States, Italy and Spain. T cells, B-cell-depleted T cells, or PBMCs provided the cDNA or gDNA that served as material.

Those enrolled, adults aged about 18 to 89 years, came from about two dozen US areas. TCRdb's copy holds only in-frame clones and misses some; the assay was immunoSEQ multiplex PCR. The profile covers some 340,000 clones, with about 90% appearing a single time and less than 6% taken by the ten largest. CDR1 SGHRS and CDR2 YFSETQ come from the germline V gene. The CDR3 totals 17 residues. After removal of 5 bases from V and 4 bases from J, the junction contained 7 bases not matched to a gene. Sequences were obtained from PBMCs or T cells enriched from blood (not recorded which). The chain has TRBV5-1 and TRBJ2-1, with 15 bases matching TRBD2. This sequence originates from a woman aged 30 to 39 who had recovered from COVID-19. This chain's CDR3 is CASRSGLAGGSYNEQFF. The CDR3 DNA is TGCGCCAGCAGGTCCGGACTAGCGGGGGGGTCGTACAATGAGCAGTTCTTC.